Below, one TCR beta chain is given with its context. The V gene's germline CDR1 is LNHDA and CDR2 SQIVND (reference sequence). With 5 bases removed from V and 7 bases from J, the gap between germline ends came to 14 bases. The CDR3 spans 13 residues. The record originates from a study of CD8+CD57+ T cells in acquired aplastic anemia. Profiling of TCR beta VDJ combinations and CDR3 sequences used genomic DNA as template. TCRdb re-derived calls from the reads in MiXCR, one entry per CDR3 protein. The sample includes 400,000 to 450,000 distinct CDR3 sequences, around 68% seen only once; the top ten take under 4.5%.

The receptor comes from a human donor in good health, serving as a control. The rearrangement links TRBV19 to TRBJ1-1; D may be TRBD1 (5 bases). The sample comprised sorted CD4+, CD8+, or CD8+CD57+ T cells (not recorded which) from PBMCs. The CDR3 reads CASSLGATNEAFF. CDR3 in DNA: TGTGCCAGTAGTCTCGGGGCAACTAATGAAGCTTTCTTT.